This T cell receptor (beta chain) is drawn from a study of shared clonotypes between healthy human individuals. Whole-study context: Two female and a few male donors aged 18 to 49 were enrolled. Study-level results: Relative to memory subsets, naive subsets generally showed larger estimated richness.

For sorted subsets, 150 to 200 ng DNA per replicate equaled some 27,000 T cell genomes. This table comes from immunoSEQ multiplex PCR, and its TCRdb copy is limited to in-frame clones, with some not included. Of 1,400,000 or so clones listed, approximately 98.5% were seen once; the top ten hold about 0.35%. Trimming took 2 bases from V and 1 from J, leaving 4 bases between them. Germline assignment: CDR1 SGHNT and CDR2 YYREEE (reference sequence). The CDR3 totals 13 residues. On this clone: What it binds is not known. The same CDR3 can be traced to other DNA sequences in this sample.

Sequencing input: naive CD4+ T cells sorted from blood. Specified subset: CD45RA+ positively selected. The genes are TRBV5-4 and TRBJ1-5; the D is unclear. This TCR came from a young man in good health. The CDR3 protein is CASSLDSNQPQHF. The CDR3 region has the DNA TGTGCCAGCAGCTTAGACAGCAATCAGCCCCAGCATTTT.